Below, 13 T cell receptor beta chains from the same sample are listed, as sequenced in a study of regulatory and conventional T cells in RAG deficiency (dated by TCRdb to about 2017). The method behind the library was the immunoSEQ multiplex PCR assay. Here the immuneACCESS table is served through TCRdb, limited to in-frame sequences with V and J called. Missing clones are a known gap in these copies; in checked studies unresolved V genes cover under half, and the rest lacks a known reason. The sample table records under 20,000 clones; around 90% of these occur just once. Almost 1.5% of the sample comes from the top ten. Before genomic DNA was extracted, regulatory T cells were isolated from blood as CD4+CD25-high CD127-low cells. Separately, the same data were catalogued under a study of regulatory T cells. The second publication reports: In the multiplex PCR, 52 forward TRBV primers and 13 reverse TRBJ primers were used, and assay-based and computational corrections were applied for amplification bias.

Sequencing was done on a sample of Tregs sorted from blood. The source is a human donor in good health.

Concerning this clone: One end of the junction fails to match germline, which may point to a read error. The chain uses TRBV29-1 and TRBJ2-1; weak D call: TRBD2 (5 bases). The length of the CDR3 is 14 residues. The germline gives CDR1 SQVTM, CDR2 ANQGSEA. Here the CDR3 DNA reads TGCAGCGTTGAAGATCAGTATACTAGAGAGGAGCGGTTCTTC. This encodes CSVEDQYTREERFF.

The chain has TRBV6-1 and TRBJ1-2; tentatively, D is TRBD1 (5 bases). This CDR3 comprises 14 residues. Trimming left V 5 bases short and J 7 bases short, with 17 bases between. Germline loops: CDR1 MNHNS, CDR2 SASEGT. The CDR3 coding sequence is TGTGCCAGCAGTCGTCTTGCGGGGGTGGCTGGCTACACCTTC. Its translation: CASSRLAGVAGYTF.

This clone was observed a single time. The V gene is TRBV29-1, the J gene TRBJ2-3; TRBD1 agrees at 8 bases. V was pared by 6 bases and J by 2 bases, with 10 bases of the junction left unmatched. Per germline, CDR1 SQVTM and CDR2 ANQGSEA. The CDR3 covers 15 residues. The CDR3 sequence is CSVVQGAGTTDTQYF. CDR3 sequence (DNA): TGCAGCGTAGTTCAGGGGGCAGGTACCACAGATACGCAGTATTTT.

The chain is built from TRBV29-1 and TRBJ1-2, with 7 bases fitting TRBD1. V shed 4 bases, J shed 8 bases, and the junction held 10 bases outside the gene matches. Germline loops: CDR1 SQVTM, CDR2 ANQGSEA. The CDR3 covers 13 residues. CDR3 sequence: CSVVWGQWRGYTF. The CDR3 DNA reads TGCAGCGTTGTATGGGGACAGTGGCGAGGCTACACCTTC.

This chain links TRBV18 with TRBJ1-5; D possibly corresponds to TRBD1 (5 bases). Deletions cut 6 bases from V and 3 bases from J, with 15 bases between. Germline V lookup: CDR1 KGHSH, CDR2 LQKENI. The CDR3 is made up of 15 amino acids. CDR3 residues: CASSRGREANQPQHF. CDR3 nucleotide sequence: TGTGCCAGCTCGCGGGGGAGGGAGGCCAATCAGCCCCAGCATTTT.

The chain links TRBV2 to TRBJ1-1, with D tentatively TRBD1 (6 bases). Trimming shortened V by 2 bases and J by 3 bases, and 16 bases separated the two germline ends. The CDR3 has 16 residues. From germline, CDR1 is SNHLY and CDR2 FYNNEI. CDR3 residues: CASSETVLGGDTEAFF. For the CDR3, the DNA is TGTGCCAGCAGTGAAACGGTACTAGGGGGTGACACTGAAGCTTTCTTT.

The CDR3 nucleotides read TGTGCCAGCTCACCGGACCCGAGGAACACTGAAGCTTTCTTT. Protein sequence: CASSPDPRNTEAFF. The chain couples TRBV18 to TRBJ1-1, with D unclear. Germline CDR1 reads KGHSH; CDR2 reads LQKENI. This CDR3 has 14 residues. Trimming removed 3 bases at V and 1 base at J, with 9 bases between.

The rearrangement links TRBV5-1 to TRBJ2-2; D remains unclear. The CDR3 loop spans 16 amino acids. V gave up 3 bases and J gave up 4 bases, with 16 bases separating them. Germline CDR1 and CDR2: SGHRS and YFSETQ. CDR3 sequence: CASSSVFPLGTGELFF. The CDR3 coding sequence is TGCGCCAGCAGCTCTGTGTTCCCTTTGGGCACCGGGGAGCTGTTTTTT.

The V gene is TRBV7-8, the J gene TRBJ1-1, with D possibly being TRBD1 (6 bases). This CDR3 is 15 amino acids long. CDR1 is SGHVS, CDR2 FQNEAQ, per germline. V was trimmed by 4 bases and J by 8 bases, leaving 20 bases between them. In DNA, the CDR3 is TGTGCCAGCAGCTCAGGAAGGACAGCCCCGGTAGAAGCTTTCTTT. Translated: CASSSGRTAPVEAFF.

V is TRBV2 and J is TRBJ2-2; 10 bases line up with TRBD2. Germline V CDR1 and CDR2: SNHLY, FYNNEI. This CDR3 is built from 17 residues. V lost 8 bases and J lost 4; bases outside the gene matches: 13. This CDR3 is CASSLATSGPTTGELFF. The CDR3 DNA reads TGTGCCAGCTCCCTCGCGACTAGCGGGCCGACCACCGGGGAGCTGTTTTTT.

In its sample, this clone was seen once. J is TRBJ2-3 and V is TRBV5-1; D not resolved. Trimming took off 3 bases at V and 2 bases at J, with 10 bases between the two ends. Per germline, CDR1 SGHRS and CDR2 YFSETQ. This CDR3 is built from 14 residues. The CDR3 loop reads CASSSPGSTDTQYF. In DNA, the CDR3 is TGCGCCAGCAGCTCCCCCGGGTCCACAGATACGCAGTATTTT.

The V call is TRBV27, the J call TRBJ2-7; D is perhaps TRBD2 (7 bases). This CDR3 spans 15 amino acids. Germline CDR1 reads MNHEY; CDR2 reads SMNVEV (reference sequence). The germline V and J ends were trimmed by 8 bases and 6 bases, with 23 bases remaining between them. The CDR3 is CASSQGPPGGSEQYF. Written as DNA, the CDR3 is TGTGCCAGCTCCCAGGGGCCGCCGGGGGGAAGCGAGCAGTACTTC.

The genes are TRBV5-5 and TRBJ2-3; 7 bases match TRBD2. CDR1 SGHKS and CDR2 YYEKEE come from the germline V gene (reference sequence). With 4 bases clipped from V and 4 bases from J, the junction kept 9 bases outside the gene matches. CDR3 length: 15 amino acids. DNA of the CDR3: TGTGCCAGCAGCCTCACCGGGACTACCCCAGATACGCAGTATTTT. It translates to CASSLTGTTPDTQYF. The variable domain in full, with the rest retrieved from reference TRBV5-5 and TRBJ2-3, is DAGVTQSPTHLIKTRGQQVTLRCSPISGHKSVSWYQQVLGQGPQFIFQYYEKEERGRGNFPDRFSARQFPNYSSELNVNALLLGDSALYLCASSLTGTTPDTQYFGPGTRLTVL.